This T cell receptor beta chain was recovered during a study of T cells in Graves' hyperthyroidism and ophthalmopathy. Clinical symptoms, serum thyroxine, TRAb, thyroid ultrasound and orbital computed tomography established diagnosis. The study collected blood at first hyperthyroidism diagnosis, before any ophthalmopathy symptoms arose. The length of the CDR3 is 15 residues. V was pared by 6 bases and J by 0 bases, with 14 bases between. Germline V gene lookup returns CDR1 MDHEN and CDR2 SYDVKM. Amplification yielded TCR beta CDR3 regions, with RNA transcripts as the source. TCR CDR3 underwent first-round RT-PCR with the HTBI primer set. TCRdb used MiXCR to reprocess the multiplex PCR reads, holding one entry per CDR3 protein. The table has 270,000 or so distinct CDR3 sequences, 25% to 30% seen once. Whole-study results and caveats: Most thyroid clonotypes with frequency above 0.001 were detected in blood. Classification by a 13 V-J model distinguished ophthalmopathy from stable hyperthyroidism.

A remark on this clonotype: Its antigen is still unknown.

V gene TRBV28 combines with J gene TRBJ1-2, with a tentative D call TRBD1 (5 bases). Sequenced: blood. The clonotype comes from a man aged 40-49 years with Graves' hyperthyroidism that later progressed to Graves' ophthalmopathy. CDR3 amino acids: CASSPTTGTNYGYTF. The CDR3 coding sequence is TGTGCCAGCAGCCCCACCACAGGAACTAACTATGGCTACACCTTC.